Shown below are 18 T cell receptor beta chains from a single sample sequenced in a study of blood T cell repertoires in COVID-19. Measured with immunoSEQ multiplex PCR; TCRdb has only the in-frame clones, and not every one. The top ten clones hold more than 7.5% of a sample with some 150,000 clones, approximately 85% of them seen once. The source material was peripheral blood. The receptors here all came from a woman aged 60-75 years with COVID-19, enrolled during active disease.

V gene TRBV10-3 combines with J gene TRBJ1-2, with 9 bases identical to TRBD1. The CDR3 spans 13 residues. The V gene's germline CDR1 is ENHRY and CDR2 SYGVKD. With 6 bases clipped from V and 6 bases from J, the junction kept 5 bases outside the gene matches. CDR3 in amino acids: CAISPTGGDGYTF. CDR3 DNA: TGTGCCATCAGCCCTACAGGGGGCGATGGCTACACCTTC.

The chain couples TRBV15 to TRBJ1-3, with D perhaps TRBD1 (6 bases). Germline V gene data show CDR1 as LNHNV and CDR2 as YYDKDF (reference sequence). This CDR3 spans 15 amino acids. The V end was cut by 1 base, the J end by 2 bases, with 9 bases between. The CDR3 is CATSRVGGTGNTIYF. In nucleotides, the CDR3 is TGTGCCACCAGCAGAGTAGGGGGAACTGGAAACACCATATATTTT.

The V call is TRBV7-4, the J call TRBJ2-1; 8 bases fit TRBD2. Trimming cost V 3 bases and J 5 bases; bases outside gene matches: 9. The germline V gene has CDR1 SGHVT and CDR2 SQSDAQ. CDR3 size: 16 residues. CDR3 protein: CASSFEPRGDHNEQFF. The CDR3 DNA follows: TGTGCCAGCAGCTTCGAGCCGCGGGGGGATCACAATGAGCAGTTCTTC.

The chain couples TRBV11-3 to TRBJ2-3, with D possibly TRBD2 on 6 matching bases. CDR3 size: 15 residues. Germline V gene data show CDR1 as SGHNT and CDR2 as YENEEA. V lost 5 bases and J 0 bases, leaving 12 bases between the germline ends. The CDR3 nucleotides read TGTGCCAGCAGCCCGGGGGAGGAGAGCACAGATACGCAGTATTTT. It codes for CASSPGEESTDTQYF.

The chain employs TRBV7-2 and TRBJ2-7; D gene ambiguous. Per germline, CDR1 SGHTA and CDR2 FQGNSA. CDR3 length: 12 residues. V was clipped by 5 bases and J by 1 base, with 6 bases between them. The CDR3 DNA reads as TGTGCCAGCAGCCCTGAGTCCTACGAGCAGTACTTC. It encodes CASSPESYEQYF.

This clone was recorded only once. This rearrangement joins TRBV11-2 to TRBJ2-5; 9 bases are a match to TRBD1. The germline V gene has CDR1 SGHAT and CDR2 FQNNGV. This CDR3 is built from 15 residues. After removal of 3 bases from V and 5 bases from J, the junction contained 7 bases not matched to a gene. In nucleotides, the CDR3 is TGTGCCAGCAGCTTGGGACAGGGTGGTGTGGAGACCCAGTACTTC. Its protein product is CASSLGQGGVETQYF.

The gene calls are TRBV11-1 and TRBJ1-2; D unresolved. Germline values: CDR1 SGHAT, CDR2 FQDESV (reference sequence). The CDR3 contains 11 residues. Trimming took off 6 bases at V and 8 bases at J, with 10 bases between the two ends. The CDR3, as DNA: TGTGCCAGCAGTAGAGGGTACGGCTACACCTTC. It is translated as CASSRGYGYTF.

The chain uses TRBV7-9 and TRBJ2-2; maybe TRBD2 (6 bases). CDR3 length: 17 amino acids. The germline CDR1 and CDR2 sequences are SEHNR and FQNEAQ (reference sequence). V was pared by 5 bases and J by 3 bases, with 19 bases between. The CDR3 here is CASSPIDSGTYTGELFF. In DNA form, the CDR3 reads TGTGCCAGCAGCCCTATTGATTCCGGGACTTACACCGGGGAGCTGTTTTTT.

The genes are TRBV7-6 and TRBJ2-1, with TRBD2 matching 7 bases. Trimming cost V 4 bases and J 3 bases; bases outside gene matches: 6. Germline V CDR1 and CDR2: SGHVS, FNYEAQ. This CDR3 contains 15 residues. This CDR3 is CASSSGTNRYNEQFF. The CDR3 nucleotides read TGTGCCAGCAGCTCGGGGACTAACCGCTACAATGAGCAGTTCTTC.

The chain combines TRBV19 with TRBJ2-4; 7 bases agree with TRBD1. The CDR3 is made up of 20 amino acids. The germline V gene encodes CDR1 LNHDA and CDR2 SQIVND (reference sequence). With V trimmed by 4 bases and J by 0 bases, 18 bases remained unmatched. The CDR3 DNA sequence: TGTGCCAGTAGTAACCGGACAGGAGAGACATACCGGATAGCCAAAAACATTCAGTACTTC. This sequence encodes CASSNRTGETYRIAKNIQYF.

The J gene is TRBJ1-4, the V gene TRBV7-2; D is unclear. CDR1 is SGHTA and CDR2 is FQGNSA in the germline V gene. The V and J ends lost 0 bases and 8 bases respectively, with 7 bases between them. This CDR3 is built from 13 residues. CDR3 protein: CASSLAPGEKLFF. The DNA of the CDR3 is TGTGCCAGCAGCTTAGCACCGGGGGAAAAACTGTTTTTT. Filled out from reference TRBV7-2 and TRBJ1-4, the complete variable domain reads GAGVSQSPSNKVTEKGKDVELRCDPISGHTALYWYRQSLGQGLEFLIYFQGNSAPDKSGLPSDRFSAERTGGSVSTLTIQRTQQEDSAVYLCASSLAPGEKLFFGSGTQLSVL.

CDR3 protein: CASSLYHTSSSGANVLTF. The CDR3 DNA reads TGTGCCAGCAGTTTGTATCACACGTCAAGCTCTGGGGCCAACGTCCTGACTTTC. The gene calls are TRBV27 and TRBJ2-6; unclear D gene. The CDR3 is 18 residues long. Germline assignment: CDR1 MNHEY and CDR2 SMNVEV (reference sequence). The V end was cut by 3 bases, the J end by 0 bases, with 15 bases between. Full variable domain (missing parts from reference TRBV27 and TRBJ2-6): EAQVTQNPRYLITVTGKKLTVTCSQNMNHEYMSWYRQDPGLGLRQIYYSMNVEVTDKGDVPEGYKVSRKEKRNFPLILESPSPNQTSLYFCASSLYHTSSSGANVLTFGAGSRLTVL.

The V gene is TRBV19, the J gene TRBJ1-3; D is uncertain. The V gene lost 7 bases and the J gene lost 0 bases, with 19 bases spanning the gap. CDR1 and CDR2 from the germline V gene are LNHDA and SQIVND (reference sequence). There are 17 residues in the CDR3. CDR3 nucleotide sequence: TGTGCCAGTAAAGTTAGCCCGACCGCGATCTCTGGAAACACCATATATTTT. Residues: CASKVSPTAISGNTIYF.

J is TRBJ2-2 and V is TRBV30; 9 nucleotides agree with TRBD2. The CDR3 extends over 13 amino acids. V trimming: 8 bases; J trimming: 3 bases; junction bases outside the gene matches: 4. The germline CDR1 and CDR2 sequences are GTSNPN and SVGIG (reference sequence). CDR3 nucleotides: TGTGCCCGCGGGGGGGGCTACACCGGGGAGCTGTTTTTT. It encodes CARGGGYTGELFF.

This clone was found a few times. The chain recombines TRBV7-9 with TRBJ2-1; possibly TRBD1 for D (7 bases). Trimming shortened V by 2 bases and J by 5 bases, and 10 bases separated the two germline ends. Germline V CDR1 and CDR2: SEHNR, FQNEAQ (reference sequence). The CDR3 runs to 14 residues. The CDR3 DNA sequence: TGTGCCAGCAGCTTAACAGGGGAGGACAATGAGCAGTTCTTC. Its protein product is CASSLTGEDNEQFF.

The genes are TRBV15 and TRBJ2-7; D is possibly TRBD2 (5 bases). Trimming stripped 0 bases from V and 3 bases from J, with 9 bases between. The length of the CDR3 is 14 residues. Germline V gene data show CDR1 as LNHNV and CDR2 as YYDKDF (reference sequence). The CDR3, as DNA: TGTGCCACCAGCAGAGACACGGGGAACTACGAGCAGTACTTC. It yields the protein CATSRDTGNYEQYF.

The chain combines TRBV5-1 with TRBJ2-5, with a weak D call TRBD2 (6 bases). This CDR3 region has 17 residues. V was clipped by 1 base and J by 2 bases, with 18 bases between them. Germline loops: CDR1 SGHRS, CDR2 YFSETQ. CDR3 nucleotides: TGCGCCAGCAGCTTGCCCAGGCAGGGAGGCCGGCAAGAGACCCAGTACTTC. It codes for CASSLPRQGGRQETQYF. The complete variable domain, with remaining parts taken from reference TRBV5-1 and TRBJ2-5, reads KAGVTQTPRYLIKTRGQQVTLSCSPISGHRSVSWYQQTPGQGLQFLFEYFSETQRNKGNFPGRFSGRQFSNSRSEMNVSTLELGDSALYLCASSLPRQGGRQETQYFGPGTRLLVL.

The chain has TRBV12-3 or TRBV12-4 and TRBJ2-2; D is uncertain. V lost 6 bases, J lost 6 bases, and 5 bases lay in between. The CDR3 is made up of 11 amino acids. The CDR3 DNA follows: TGTGCCAGCAGAGCCTCCGGGGAGCTGTTTTTT. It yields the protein CASRASGELFF.